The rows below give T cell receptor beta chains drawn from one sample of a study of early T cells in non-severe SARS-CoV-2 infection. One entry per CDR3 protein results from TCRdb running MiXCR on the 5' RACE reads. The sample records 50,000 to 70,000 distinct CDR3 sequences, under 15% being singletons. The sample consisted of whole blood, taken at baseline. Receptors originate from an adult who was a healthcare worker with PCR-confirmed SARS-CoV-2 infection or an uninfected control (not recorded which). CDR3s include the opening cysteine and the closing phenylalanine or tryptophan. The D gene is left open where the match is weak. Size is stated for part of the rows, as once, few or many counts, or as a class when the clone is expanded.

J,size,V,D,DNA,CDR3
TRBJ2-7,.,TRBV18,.,TGTGCCAGCTCACCACCTTTTAGCTCCCCCGAGCAGTACTTC,CASSPPFSSPEQYF
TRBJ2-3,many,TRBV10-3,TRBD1,TGTGCCATCAGTAGACAGGGGGCTGCAGATACGCAGTATTTT,CAISRQGAADTQYF
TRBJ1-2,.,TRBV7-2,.,TGTGCCAGCAGCTCGAACGCAGGGGTCGCGGGCTACACCTTC,CASSSNAGVAGYTF
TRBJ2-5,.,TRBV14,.,TGTGCCAGCAGCCCCTTCGGGGAAGAGACCCAGTACTTC,CASSPFGEETQYF
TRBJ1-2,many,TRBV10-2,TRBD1,TGCGCCAGCAGTTTACAGGGGGACTATGGCTACACCTTC,CASSLQGDYGYTF
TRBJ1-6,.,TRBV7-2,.,TGTGCCAGCAGCTTAATGGAAGCGTCACCCCTCCACTTT,CASSLMEASPLHF
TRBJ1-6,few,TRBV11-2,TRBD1,TGTGCCAGCAGCTTACCCTCGGGACAGATCAATTCACCCCTCCACTTT,CASSLPSGQINSPLHF
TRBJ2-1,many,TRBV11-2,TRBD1,TGTGCCAGCAGCCGGACAGGGGGCTCCCACAATGAGCAGTTCTTC,CASSRTGGSHNEQFF
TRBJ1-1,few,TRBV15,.,TGTGCCACCAGCTCTGTTACTGAAGCTTTCTTT,CATSSVTEAFF
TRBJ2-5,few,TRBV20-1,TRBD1,TGCAGTGCTAGACGACCCCAGGGGGCGGGAGAGACCCAGTACTTC,CSARRPQGAGETQYF
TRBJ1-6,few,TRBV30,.,TGTGCCTGGAGTGGCCCAGTAGGCGAGAGGTCACCCCTCCACTTT,CAWSGPVGERSPLHF
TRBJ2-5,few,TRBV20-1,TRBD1,TGCAGTGCCGCCAGGGGGCCGGGGGAGACCCAGTACTTC,CSAARGPGETQYF
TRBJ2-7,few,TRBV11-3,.,TGTGCCAGCAGCGACGACGACTACGAGCAGTACTTC,CASSDDDYEQYF
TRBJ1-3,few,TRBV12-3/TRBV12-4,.,TGTGCCAGCAGTCCCCAGGGTACTGGAAACACCATATATTTT,CASSPQGTGNTIYF
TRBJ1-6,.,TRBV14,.,TGTGCCAGCAGAAAGGAGGGGAGAGCTTCACCCCTCCACTTT,CASRKEGRASPLHF
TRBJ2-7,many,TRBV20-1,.,TGCAGTGCAGTAGTCCAGGGCTACGAGCAGTACTTC,CSAVVQGYEQYF
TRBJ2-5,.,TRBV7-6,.,TGTGCCAGCAGCTTAGGACAGACTAGTCGGGAGACCCAGTACTTC,CASSLGQTSRETQYF
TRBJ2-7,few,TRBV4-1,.,TGCGCCAGCAGCCGGAAAGACAGTTACGAGCAGTACTTC,CASSRKDSYEQYF
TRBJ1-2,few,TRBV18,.,TGTGCCAGCTCACCGCCTTCAGGGGCCAACTATGGCTACACCTTC,CASSPPSGANYGYTF
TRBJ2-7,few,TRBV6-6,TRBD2,TGTGCCAGCAGTTTCCCTTCTAGCGGGGCCTCCTACGAGCAGTACTTC,CASSFPSSGASYEQYF
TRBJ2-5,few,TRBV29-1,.,TGCAGCGTTGAATTCGGGGGAAGGGAGACCCAGTACTTC,CSVEFGGRETQYF
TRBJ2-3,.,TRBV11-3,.,TGTGCCAGCAGCTTAGGAGGGACCACCGCAGATACGCAGTATTTT,CASSLGGTTADTQYF
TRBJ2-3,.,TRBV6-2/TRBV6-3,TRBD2,TGTGCCAGCAGAGGGCTAGCGGGAAGGACAGATACGCAGTATTTT,CASRGLAGRTDTQYF
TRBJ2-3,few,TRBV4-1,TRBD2,TGCGCCAGCAGCCAAGGTCAGCGGGGGGGTAGCACAGATACGCAGTATTTT,CASSQGQRGGSTDTQYF
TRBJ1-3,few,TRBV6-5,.,TGTGCCAGCAGCCGAACAGGGAGGAATGGAAACACCATATATTTT,CASSRTGRNGNTIYF